The 6 T cell receptor beta chains reported below all come from one sample, sequenced in a study of early T cells in non-severe SARS-CoV-2 infection. TCRdb called the 5' RACE reads again in MiXCR, with one record for every CDR3 protein. The profile shows approximately 67,000 distinct CDR3 sequences, approximately 8.3% of them singletons. The sample comprised whole blood. Receptors were obtained from an adult who was a healthcare worker with PCR-confirmed SARS-CoV-2 infection or an uninfected control (not recorded which).

In this sample, this clonotype turned up many times. The V call is TRBV9, the J call TRBJ2-5; 9 bases line up with TRBD2. Germline-derived CDR1 and CDR2 are SGDLS and YYNGEE. The CDR3 contains 16 residues. The V gene end was trimmed by 2 bases and the J gene end by 3 bases; junction bases not matched to a gene: 8. CDR3 sequence: CASSVGLTSGEETQYF. The CDR3 DNA follows: TGTGCCAGCAGCGTGGGACTGACTAGCGGAGAAGAGACCCAGTACTTC.

This clonotype was observed a few times. The chain recombines TRBV25-1 with TRBJ2-1; 7 bases line up with TRBD1. The V gene's germline CDR1 is MGHDK and CDR2 SYGVNS. The CDR3 sequence is 13 residues long. J lost 8 bases, V lost 6 bases, and 7 bases had no gene match. The CDR3 loop is CASSGTALHEQFF. As DNA, the CDR3 is TGTGCCAGCAGCGGGACAGCATTGCATGAGCAGTTCTTC.

The CDR3 nucleotides read TGCAGTGCTACAGGGACTAGCGGACCCACAGATACGCAGTATTTT. It codes for CSATGTSGPTDTQYF. The V gene is TRBV20-1, the J gene TRBJ2-3; TRBD2 matches 11 bases. This CDR3 has 15 residues. V lost 4 bases to trimming and J lost 2 bases; unmatched junction nucleotides: 5. Per germline, CDR1 DFQATT and CDR2 SNEGSKA (reference sequence).

This clonotype was found a few times. The CDR3 coding sequence is TGTGCCATCAGTGATTCTGGGACTGAAGCTTTCTTT. Its protein is CAISDSGTEAFF. This chain joins TRBV10-3 and TRBJ1-1; the D is unclear. The CDR3 is made up of 12 amino acids. The V gene lost 3 bases and the J gene lost 5 bases, with 7 bases spanning the gap. Germline CDR1 is ENHRY and CDR2 is SYGVKD.

This rearrangement joins TRBV14 to TRBJ2-5; tentative D call: TRBD1 (5 bases). The ends were cut back, 3 bases at V and 6 bases at J, with 14 bases in the middle. CDR3 length equals 14 residues. Looked up from germline, CDR1 is SGHDN and CDR2 is FVKESK. The CDR3 sequence: CASSHPLAGQTQYF. The CDR3, as DNA: TGTGCCAGCAGCCATCCCCTGGCAGGGCAGACCCAGTACTTC.

The sample holds a few counts of this clonotype. In DNA form, the CDR3 reads TGTGCCAGCAGCCGGACAGCGGGGGGGGAGACCCAGTACTTC. It yields the protein CASSRTAGGETQYF. The rearrangement joins TRBV3-1 to TRBJ2-5; 10 positions agree with TRBD2. This CDR3 has 14 residues. Germline CDR1 is LGHDT and CDR2 is YNNKEL (reference sequence). The trim removed 4 bases at V and 5 bases at J, leaving 4 bases unmatched.